A single sample gave rise to the 16 T cell receptor beta chains below, sequenced in a study of cytomegalovirus exposure and HLA in healthy donors. The PCR made use of 60 Vbeta and 13 Jbeta primers. Sequencing used immunoSEQ multiplex PCR; TCRdb keeps in-frame clones, though not all of them. The sample table includes 150,000 or so clones. The sequenced material came from PBMCs. These receptors originate from a woman aged 55 to 70 in good health and CMV-seronegative.

In nucleotides, the CDR3 is TGCGCCAGCAGCCGCAGAACCGACAGTGAAGCTTTCTTT. Its translation: CASSRRTDSEAFF. This sequence joins TRBV4-3 and TRBJ1-1; perhaps TRBD1 as D (5 bases). Trimming stripped 4 bases from V and 7 bases from J, with 13 bases between. This CDR3 spans 13 amino acids. Germline V gene lookup returns CDR1 LGHNA and CDR2 YSLEER.

This chain connects TRBV13 to TRBJ2-3; the match to TRBD1 covers 8 bases. The CDR3 totals 21 residues. Germline loops: CDR1 PRHDT, CDR2 FYEKMQ (reference sequence). V trimming: 0 bases; J trimming: 2 bases; junction bases outside the gene matches: 19. In nucleotides, the CDR3 is TGTGCCAGCAGCTTAGGTCTCCATGGGACAGGAGGTTTGGAACTCACAGATACGCAGTATTTT. As protein: CASSLGLHGTGGLELTDTQYF. Combining the CDR3 with reference TRBV13 and TRBJ2-3 gives the whole variable domain AAGVIQSPRHLIKEKRETATLKCYPIPRHDTVYWYQQGPGQDPQFLISFYEKMQSDKGSIPDRFSAQQFSDYHSELNMSSLELGDSALYFCASSLGLHGTGGLELTDTQYFGPGTRLTVL.

The chain has TRBV5-1 and TRBJ2-2; no firm D call. The V gene lost 2 bases and the J gene lost 0 bases, with 8 bases spanning the gap. CDR1 and CDR2 (germline): SGHRS, YFSETQ. The CDR3 totals 15 residues. CDR3 nucleotides: TGCGCCAGCAGCTTTCAGGTAGCGAACACCGGGGAGCTGTTTTTT. It encodes CASSFQVANTGELFF.

This chain links TRBV5-1 with TRBJ2-7; 9 nucleotides line up with TRBD2. The CDR3 runs 20 residues. Germline V gene lookup returns CDR1 SGHRS and CDR2 YFSETQ. Losses at the gene ends were 3 bases for V and 0 bases for J; bases not matched to a gene: 19. In nucleotides, the CDR3 is TGCGCCAGCAGCTCTACGCCCCCACTTCGACTAGCGGACCTCTCCTACGAGCAGTACTTC. This codes for CASSSTPPLRLADLSYEQYF.

This chain links TRBV15 with TRBJ1-6, with D perhaps matching TRBD1 (5 bases). Germline V gives CDR1 LNHNV, CDR2 YYDKDF (reference sequence). Trimming removed 2 bases at V and 5 bases at J, with 13 bases between. This CDR3 is 16 amino acids long. The CDR3 DNA reads TGTGCCACCAGCAGAACTGCGACAGCGAATAATTCACCCCTCCACTTT. Its protein is CATSRTATANNSPLHF.

The chain employs TRBV7-2 and TRBJ1-5; D perhaps matches TRBD1 (5 bases). Germline CDR1 and CDR2: SGHTA and FQGNSA. The CDR3 length is 12 residues. Trimming pared 4 bases from V and 7 bases from J, leaving 8 bases between. The CDR3 sequence: CASSSRGQPQHF. The CDR3 region has the DNA TGTGCCAGCAGCTCCCGGGGGCAGCCCCAGCATTTT. Looking up the rest from reference TRBV7-2 and TRBJ1-5 gives the full variable domain: GAGVSQSPSNKVTEKGKDVELRCDPISGHTALYWYRQSLGQGLEFLIYFQGNSAPDKSGLPSDRFSAERTGGSVSTLTIQRTQQEDSAVYLCASSSRGQPQHFGDGTRLSIL.

The genes are TRBV6-5 and TRBJ2-7; D may be TRBD1 (6 bases). Germline V gives CDR1 MNHEY, CDR2 SVGAGI. The CDR3 is 11 residues long. The V end was cut by 2 bases, the J end by 13 bases, with 12 bases between. This chain's CDR3 is CASSYQGRIYF. The CDR3 bases are TGTGCCAGCAGTTACCAGGGGCGGATATACTTC.

V usage is TRBV7-2 and J usage is TRBJ2-7, with D possibly TRBD2 on 6 matching bases. The CDR3 is 13 residues long. With 5 bases removed from V and 2 bases from J, the gap between germline ends came to 10 bases. Germline assignment: CDR1 SGHTA and CDR2 FQGNSA. The CDR3 nucleotides are TGTGCCAGCAGCCACGGGAGCCCCTACGAGCAGTACTTC. Translating gives CASSHGSPYEQYF.

The chain joins TRBV10-3 to TRBJ1-1; perhaps TRBD1 as D (6 bases). Trimming removed 0 bases at V and 2 bases at J, with 13 bases between. This CDR3 region has 16 residues. The germline V gene encodes CDR1 ENHRY and CDR2 SYGVKD. CDR3 sequence: CAISESWGQVNTEAFF. CDR3 coding DNA: TGTGCCATCAGTGAGTCTTGGGGGCAGGTCAACACTGAAGCTTTCTTT.

The V and J genes are TRBV4-2 and TRBJ1-2; the match to TRBD1 covers 7 bases. CDR3 length: 16 residues. Trimming at V came to 2 bases and at J to 5 bases, leaving 11 bases not matched to a gene. Germline V lookup: CDR1 LGHNA, CDR2 YNFKEQ. Here the CDR3 DNA reads TGTGCCAGCAGCCAACGAGACAGGGTTGATTGGTATGGCTACACCTTC. Translated: CASSQRDRVDWYGYTF.

This chain links TRBV6-1 with TRBJ1-2; possible D gene TRBD1, 5 bases. Looked up from germline, CDR1 is MNHNS and CDR2 is SASEGT. There are 13 residues in the CDR3. The ends were cut back, 6 bases at V and 5 bases at J, with 13 bases in the middle. CDR3 region: CASRPGGTYGYTF. DNA for the CDR3: TGTGCCAGCAGGCCGGGGGGTACTTATGGCTACACCTTC.

This chain connects TRBV11-2 to TRBJ2-7; TRBD2 is a possible D gene (6 bases). This CDR3 comprises 15 residues. Germline CDR1 reads SGHAT; CDR2 reads FQNNGV. Trimming took off 10 bases at V and 2 bases at J, with 21 bases between the two ends. The DNA of the CDR3 is TGTGCCACCCTGGGGAGGAGTTCCGGAACCTACGAGCAGTACTTC. Its protein product is CATLGRSSGTYEQYF.

CDR3 residues: CASSPPSVYEQYF. The CDR3, as DNA: TGTGCCAGCTCACCACCCTCAGTCTACGAGCAGTACTTC. V gene TRBV18 combines with J gene TRBJ2-7, with D uncertain. The V and J ends lost 0 bases and 3 bases respectively, with 6 bases between them. From germline, CDR1 is KGHSH and CDR2 LQKENI. The CDR3 totals 13 residues. The variable domain in full, completed from reference TRBV18 and TRBJ2-7, reads NAGVMQNPRHLVRRRGQEARLRCSPMKGHSHVYWYRQLPEEGLKFMVYLQKENIIDESGMPKERFSAEFPKEGPSILRIQQVVRGDSAAYFCASSPPSVYEQYFGPGTRLTVT.

The rearrangement joins TRBV6-5 to TRBJ2-3; 7 bases align to TRBD2. CDR3 size: 11 residues. Germline lookup yields CDR1 MNHEY and CDR2 SVGAGI. V was pared by 6 bases and J by 6 bases, with 0 bases of the junction left unmatched. As DNA, the CDR3 is TGTGCCAGCAGGCGGGAGGATACGCAGTATTTT. Residues: CASRREDTQYF.

This chain uses TRBV30 with TRBJ2-3, with D possibly TRBD2 on 6 matching bases. From germline, CDR1 is GTSNPN and CDR2 SVGIG (reference sequence). Trimming took 1 base from V and 7 from J, leaving 9 bases between them. The CDR3 loop spans 12 amino acids. CDR3 amino acids: CAWSAGGNTQYF. DNA of the CDR3: TGTGCCTGGAGTGCAGGAGGGAATACGCAGTATTTT.

The V call is TRBV5-6, the J call TRBJ2-5; 10 bases match TRBD2. This CDR3 is 16 amino acids long. The J segment lost 5 bases and the V segment lost 0 bases, leaving 7 bases of the junction unmatched. Germline lookup yields CDR1 SGHDT and CDR2 YYEEEE. The CDR3 bases are TGTGCCAGCAGCTTGGCACTAGCGGGAAATTTTGAGACCCAGTACTTC. Its protein is CASSLALAGNFETQYF. The full variable domain, completed using reference TRBV5-6 and TRBJ2-5, is DAGVTQSPTHLIKTRGQQVTLRCSPKSGHDTVSWYQQALGQGPQFIFQYYEEEERQRGNFPDRFSGHQFPNYSSELNVNALLLGDSALYLCASSLALAGNFETQYFGPGTRLLVL.